The clone carrying this T cell receptor (beta chain) was counted between two and nine times. This entry comes from a study of blood T cell repertoires in COVID-19. In the original analysis: Amplification of reference gene primers was used by the study to estimate nucleated cell counts. Using immunoSEQ multiplex PCR, the repertoire was profiled, and TCRdb retains in-frame clones only, with some absent. D and trimming come from the DNA, and the V and J calls and clone size come from that table. The table includes about 140,000 clones, 80% to 90% detected once. Germline-derived CDR1 and CDR2 are SNHLY and FYNNEI. Trimming took 11 bases from V and 3 from J, leaving 21 bases between them. The CDR3 runs 15 residues.

The receptor was isolated from a human donor with acute or convalescent COVID-19. The donor label of this sample is uncertain. The chain recombines TRBV2 with TRBJ2-3, with D possibly being TRBD2 (6 bases). The specimen was peripheral blood. The CDR3, as DNA: TGTGCCTCCCAGGCCCGGGAGATTTGGACAGATACGCAGTATTTT. Its translation is CASQAREIWTDTQYF.